These 24 T cell receptor beta chains share one sample of origin, sequenced in a study of blood T cell repertoires in COVID-19. Sequencing used immunoSEQ multiplex PCR; TCRdb keeps in-frame clones, though not all of them. The data show 140,000 to 150,000 clones, with 84% seen just once and 5.8% held by the top ten. Sequencing used PBMCs or T cells enriched from blood (not recorded which). These receptor sequences come from a woman aged 45-65 years who had been exposed to COVID-19.

This clone was observed a handful of times. The chain has TRBV6-6 and TRBJ1-5, with TRBD1 matching 8 bases. The CDR3 extends over 16 amino acids. CDR1 is MNHNY and CDR2 is SVGAGI in the germline V gene (reference sequence). Germline trimming cut 5 bases from V and 10 bases from J; bases unmatched to any gene: 16. CDR3 sequence (DNA): TGTGCCAGCAGTCGGACCTCAGGGGGCCCGGGGCGTCCCCAGCATTTT. Translation: CASSRTSGGPGRPQHF.

With respect to this clone: The sample contains more than one DNA sequence encoding this CDR3. The chain joins TRBV19 to TRBJ2-5, with D perhaps TRBD2 (6 bases). This CDR3 region has 13 residues. Trimming stripped 4 bases from V and 4 bases from J, with 10 bases between. In germline, CDR1 is LNHDA, CDR2 SQIVND (reference sequence). Here the CDR3 DNA reads TGTGCCAGTAGTAGGGCGGGACGAGAGACCCAGTACTTC. Protein: CASSRAGRETQYF.

The V and J genes are TRBV6-1 and TRBJ1-1; unclear D gene. CDR3 length: 14 residues. The V end lost 1 base, the J end lost 4 bases, and 10 bases lay between the germline ends. Germline V gives CDR1 MNHNS, CDR2 SASEGT. The CDR3 nucleotides are TGTGCCAGCAGTGAAGACATGGGAGGCACTGAAGCTTTCTTT. Protein sequence: CASSEDMGGTEAFF.

The chain joins TRBV7-3 to TRBJ2-1; 11 positions agree with TRBD2. J was trimmed by 5 bases and V by 1 base; bases with no gene match: 4. The CDR3 is 16 residues long. Germline V CDR1 and CDR2: SGHTA, FQGTGA. The CDR3 coding sequence is TGTGCCAGCAGCTTAAGAAGACTAGCGGGGAACAATGAGCAGTTCTTC. This codes for CASSLRRLAGNNEQFF. The whole variable domain, remainder taken from reference TRBV7-3 and TRBJ2-1, is GAGVSQTPSNKVTEKGKYVELRCDPISGHTALYWYRQSLGQGPEFLIYFQGTGAADDSGLPNDRFFAVRPEGSVSTLKIQRTERGDSAVYLCASSLRRLAGNNEQFFGPGTRLTVL.

V gene TRBV19 combines with J gene TRBJ1-4; D perhaps matches TRBD1 (5 bases). V was trimmed by 10 bases and J by 4 bases, leaving 13 bases between them. The CDR3 has 13 residues. Germline lookup yields CDR1 LNHDA and CDR2 SQIVND (reference sequence). The CDR3 DNA reads TGTGCCACTAATCAGGGTAGTAATGAAAAACTGTTTTTT. The encoded protein is CATNQGSNEKLFF.

The J gene is TRBJ1-6, the V gene TRBV27, with 8 bases matching TRBD1. The germline V gene has CDR1 MNHEY and CDR2 SMNVEV (reference sequence). The trim removed 3 bases at V and 9 bases at J, leaving 4 bases unmatched. The CDR3 contains 14 residues. The CDR3 region is CASSFGQGASPLHF. DNA of the CDR3: TGTGCCAGCAGTTTCGGGCAGGGGGCTTCACCCCTCCACTTT.

The rearrangement uses TRBV5-1 and TRBJ1-3; possible D gene TRBD1, 5 bases. V was trimmed by 1 base and J by 2 bases, leaving 7 bases between them. Germline V gives CDR1 SGHRS, CDR2 YFSETQ. This CDR3 has 14 amino acids. The CDR3 coding sequence is TGCGCCAGCAGCTTGAGGGGCCCTGGAAACACCATATATTTT. As protein: CASSLRGPGNTIYF.

The rearrangement joins TRBV11-2 to TRBJ2-2; TRBD2 matches 9 bases. V lost 6 bases, J lost 1 base, and 3 bases stayed unmatched. The CDR3 runs 15 residues. CDR1 and CDR2 (germline): SGHAT, FQNNGV. CDR3 sequence reads: CASRPAGGNTGELFF. In DNA form, the CDR3 reads TGTGCCAGCAGACCAGCGGGGGGGAACACCGGGGAGCTGTTTTTT.

The rearrangement joins TRBV4-1 to TRBJ1-4, with D unresolved. Per germline, CDR1 MGHRA and CDR2 YSYEKL. This CDR3 is 15 amino acids long. V was clipped by 2 bases and J by 8 bases, with 15 bases between them. CDR3 in amino acids: CASSQPSGRLEKLFF. Here the CDR3 DNA reads TGCGCCAGCAGCCAACCCTCTGGCCGATTGGAAAAACTGTTTTTT.

The V call is TRBV11-2, the J call TRBJ1-2; D is perhaps TRBD1 (6 bases). Germline CDR1 and CDR2: SGHAT and FQNNGV. V dropped 5 bases and J dropped 4 bases, with 20 bases sitting between them. CDR3 length: 16 residues. CDR3 amino acids: CASSRLVGAVGYGYTF. In DNA, the CDR3 is TGTGCCAGCAGCCGATTGGTGGGGGCCGTTGGCTATGGCTACACCTTC.

The V and J genes are TRBV7-8 and TRBJ1-5; D might be TRBD1 (5 bases). CDR1 and CDR2 (germline): SGHVS, FQNEAQ. The CDR3 contains 17 residues. Trimming removed 2 bases at V and 1 base at J, with 15 bases between. The CDR3 nucleotides are TGTGCCAGCAGCTTAAGAGCGGTCGGGGGGAGCAATCAGCCCCAGCATTTT. Amino acid sequence: CASSLRAVGGSNQPQHF.

The gene calls are TRBV5-5 and TRBJ1-1; possible D gene TRBD1, 6 bases. The length of the CDR3 is 14 residues. Looked up from germline, CDR1 is SGHKS and CDR2 is YYEKEE (reference sequence). The V end lost 4 bases, the J end lost 1 base, and 11 bases lay between the germline ends. The CDR3 is CASSPRTANTEAFF. Here the CDR3 DNA reads TGTGCCAGCAGCCCCCGGACAGCGAACACTGAAGCTTTCTTT.

The V gene is TRBV7-2, the J gene TRBJ1-1; a weak D match, TRBD1 (5 bases). CDR3 length equals 14 residues. CDR1 SGHTA and CDR2 FQGNSA come from the germline V gene. V was trimmed by 1 base and J by 8 bases, leaving 14 bases between them. The CDR3 here is CASSLDFRGEEAFF. The CDR3 region has the DNA TGTGCCAGCAGCTTAGATTTTCGGGGGGAGGAAGCTTTCTTT.

This clone has just one count. The chain employs TRBV18 and TRBJ2-5, with a tentative D call TRBD2 (6 bases). V lost 1 base and J 2 bases, leaving 17 bases between the germline ends. The CDR3 has 17 residues. Germline CDR1 is KGHSH and CDR2 is LQKENI. The CDR3 region is CASSPLPRAGGQETQYF. CDR3 coding DNA: TGTGCCAGCTCACCACTCCCGAGAGCGGGCGGACAAGAGACCCAGTACTTC.

This clone has only a few counts. V gene TRBV6-2 or TRBV6-3 combines with J gene TRBJ2-2; D possibly corresponds to TRBD2 (5 bases). Trimming stripped 0 bases from V and 3 bases from J, with 14 bases between. The CDR3 is 17 residues long. Germline V gives CDR1 MNHEY, CDR2 SVGEGT. CDR3 in amino acids: CASSYSRGEADTGELFF. CDR3 nucleotide sequence: TGTGCCAGCAGTTACTCACGTGGGGAAGCGGACACCGGGGAGCTGTTTTTT.

The chain combines TRBV7-2 with TRBJ1-2; D not certain. The CDR3 runs 14 residues. Germline V CDR1 and CDR2: SGHTA, FQGNSA. V lost 1 base and J 5 bases, leaving 11 bases between the germline ends. The CDR3 nucleotides are TGTGCCAGCAGCTTAGGATTAGGAGGTTATGGCTACACCTTC. Its protein is CASSLGLGGYGYTF.

This sequence joins TRBV7-2 and TRBJ2-7, with no clear D. V lost 4 bases, J lost 2 bases, and 3 bases lay in between. Germline V gives CDR1 SGHTA, CDR2 FQGNSA. The CDR3 is made up of 11 amino acids. The CDR3 sequence: CASSYTYEQYF. The CDR3, as DNA: TGTGCCAGCAGCTACACCTACGAGCAGTACTTC. The variable domain in full, completed from reference TRBV7-2 and TRBJ2-7, reads GAGVSQSPSNKVTEKGKDVELRCDPISGHTALYWYRQSLGQGLEFLIYFQGNSAPDKSGLPSDRFSAERTGGSVSTLTIQRTQQEDSAVYLCASSYTYEQYFGPGTRLTVT.

This chain joins TRBV28 and TRBJ2-3, with TRBD2 identical over 11 bases. CDR3 length equals 15 residues. Germline values: CDR1 MDHEN, CDR2 SYDVKM. V was pared by 4 bases and J by 3 bases, with 3 bases of the junction left unmatched. In nucleotides, the CDR3 is TGTGCCAGCAGTTCTCTAGCGGGAGGAACAGATACGCAGTATTTT. This translates into CASSSLAGGTDTQYF. The full variable domain, rest sourced from reference TRBV28 and TRBJ2-3, is DVKVTQSSRYLVKRTGEKVFLECVQDMDHENMFWYRQDPGLGLRLIYFSYDVKMKEKGDIPEGYSVSREKKERFSLILESASTNQTSMYLCASSSLAGGTDTQYFGPGTRLTVL.

There are a few counts of this clone. This chain connects TRBV30 to TRBJ2-7; 7 bases match TRBD1. J was trimmed by 3 bases and V by 3 bases; bases with no gene match: 5. The CDR3 totals 13 residues. Germline V gene sequence: CDR1 GTSNPN, CDR2 SVGIG (reference sequence). CDR3 in DNA: TGTGCCTGGAGCCAGACAGGGCTCTACGAGCAGTACTTC. Translation: CAWSQTGLYEQYF.

In this sample, this clone turned up a few times. V usage is TRBV5-1 and J usage is TRBJ1-4; no reliable D call. Germline V gene sequence: CDR1 SGHRS, CDR2 YFSETQ. This CDR3 comprises 15 residues. With 0 bases removed from V and 0 bases from J, the gap between germline ends came to 6 bases. The CDR3, as DNA: TGCGCCAGCAGCTTGGAGTCAGCAACTAATGAAAAACTGTTTTTT. Amino acid sequence: CASSLESATNEKLFF.

The rearrangement uses TRBV6-5 and TRBJ1-2; the D is unclear. V was clipped by 4 bases and J by 10 bases, with 13 bases between them. CDR3 size: 12 residues. Per germline, CDR1 MNHEY and CDR2 SVGAGI. The CDR3 loop is CASSFREAPYTF. CDR3 nucleotides: TGTGCCAGCAGTTTCCGGGAGGCCCCCTACACCTTC.

Only a few counts were recorded for this clone. The rearrangement uses TRBV5-4 and TRBJ2-2; D possibly corresponds to TRBD2 (5 bases). Germline V CDR1 and CDR2: SGHNT, YYREEE (reference sequence). Trimming took off 0 bases at V and 6 bases at J, with 6 bases between the two ends. The CDR3 extends over 13 amino acids. DNA of the CDR3: TGTGCCAGCAGCTTGGGAGGGTCCGGGGAGCTGTTTTTT. This encodes CASSLGGSGELFF.

V and J are TRBV7-2 and TRBJ1-4; a possible D gene is TRBD1 (5 bases). Germline values: CDR1 SGHTA, CDR2 FQGNSA. This CDR3 is 15 amino acids long. V lost 1 base, J lost 8 bases, and 14 bases lay in between. For the CDR3, the DNA is TGTGCCAGCAGCTTAGGTCCCACTTCAGGGGAAAAACTGTTTTTT. Amino acid sequence: CASSLGPTSGEKLFF.

The CDR3 region is CASSSQGGTEAFF. The CDR3, as DNA: TGTGCCAGCAGTTCACAGGGGGGGACTGAAGCTTTCTTT. This chain links TRBV12-3 or TRBV12-4 with TRBJ1-1; 8 bases fit TRBD1. V dropped 4 bases and J dropped 5; count of bases not matched to a gene: 3. This CDR3 region has 13 residues.